The next 20 T cell receptor beta chains were all read from a single sample in a study of T cells in Graves' hyperthyroidism and ophthalmopathy. What was amplified from RNA transcripts were TCR beta CDR3 regions. With the HTBI primer set, the TCR CDR3 went through a first round of RT-PCR. Each CDR3 protein gets one entry after TCRdb re-called the multiplex PCR reads with MiXCR. The sample carries about 360,000 distinct CDR3 sequences, 15% to 18% recorded once. Sequencing was done on a sample of blood. The receptors were gathered from a woman younger than 30 with Graves' hyperthyroidism that later progressed to Graves' ophthalmopathy.

A word on this clonotype: A read error may produce the germline difference seen at one junction end. The rearrangement joins TRBV28 to TRBJ2-5, with 8 bases lining up with TRBD1. The germline V gene has CDR1 MDHEN and CDR2 SYDVKM. CDR3 length: 14 amino acids. The DNA for the CDR3 is TGTGGCAGCAGTCGACAGGGGTCAAAAGAGACCCAGTACTTC. This translates into CGSSRQGSKETQYF.

This clonotype turned up a few times. The J gene is TRBJ1-2, the V gene TRBV2; no clear D. CDR3 length: 14 amino acids. V was trimmed by 3 bases and J by 1 base, leaving 9 bases between them. The germline V gene encodes CDR1 SNHLY and CDR2 FYNNEI. For the CDR3, the DNA is TGTGCCAGCAGTGAGGAGTACTTTAACTATGGCTACACCTTC. Amino acid sequence: CASSEEYFNYGYTF. The entire variable domain, with the rest obtained from reference TRBV2 and TRBJ1-2, is as follows: EPEVTQTPSHQVTQMGQEVILRCVPISNHLYFYWYRQILGQKVEFLVSFYNNEISEKSEIFDDQFSVERPDGSNFTLKIRSTKLEDSAMYFCASSEEYFNYGYTFGSGTRLTVV.

This clonotype was counted many times. The rearrangement links TRBV3-1 to TRBJ2-7; D is unresolved. The CDR3 totals 14 residues. From germline, CDR1 is LGHDT and CDR2 YNNKEL (reference sequence). Trimming pared 1 base from V and 5 bases from J, leaving 12 bases between. In DNA form, the CDR3 reads TGTGCCAGCAGCCAAGTTCCTAGTAAGAACGAGCAGTACTTC. It translates to CASSQVPSKNEQYF.

CDR3 DNA: TGCGCCAGCAGCCAAACTGGGACTAGCGGACTCTACGAGCAGTACTTC. The encoded protein is CASSQTGTSGLYEQYF. The rearrangement joins TRBV4-3 to TRBJ2-7; 11 positions agree with TRBD2. With V trimmed by 2 bases and J by 3 bases, 6 bases remained unmatched. This CDR3 is 16 amino acids long. CDR1 is LGHNA and CDR2 is YSLEER in the germline V gene.

This clonotype has more than one count but fewer than ten. The chain employs TRBV2 and TRBJ2-2; 8 bases are shared with TRBD2. The CDR3 consists of 15 residues. Germline trimming cut 6 bases from V and 6 bases from J; bases unmatched to any gene: 9. CDR1 SNHLY and CDR2 FYNNEI come from the germline V gene. The CDR3 DNA reads TGTGCCAGCAGGGGGGCGGGGGGCGCGGCCGGGGAGCTGTTTTTT. This codes for CASRGAGGAAGELFF.

The chain recombines TRBV29-1 with TRBJ1-4, with 10 positions matching TRBD1. The germline V gene encodes CDR1 SQVTM and CDR2 ANQGSEA. The CDR3 extends over 16 amino acids. V lost 5 bases and J lost 0; bases outside the gene matches: 6. Here the CDR3 DNA reads TGCAGCGTTCCCTGGACAGGGGGAACAACTAATGAAAAACTGTTTTTT. Translated: CSVPWTGGTTNEKLFF.

This clonotype was detected many times. V usage is TRBV29-1 and J usage is TRBJ2-7, with D perhaps assigned TRBD1 or TRBD2 (5 bases each). V lost 7 bases, J lost 4 bases, and 20 bases lay in between. Germline CDR1 SQVTM, CDR2 ANQGSEA. CDR3 length equals 14 residues. The CDR3 DNA reads TGCAGCGCAACCCCCTCTCTGTGGGGGTACGAGCAGTACTTC. Translated, it gives CSATPSLWGYEQYF.

This clonotype was picked up a small number of times. This rearrangement joins TRBV7-9 to TRBJ2-6; 8 nucleotides agree with TRBD2. This CDR3 spans 16 amino acids. Per the germline V gene, CDR1 is SEHNR and CDR2 is FQNEAQ (reference sequence). Trimming at V came to 5 bases and at J to 0 bases, leaving 3 bases not matched to a gene. The CDR3 here is CASSPSGGSGANVLTF. CDR3 DNA: TGTGCCAGCAGCCCCAGCGGGGGCTCTGGGGCCAACGTCCTGACTTTC. The full variable domain, with the rest looked up from reference TRBV7-9 and TRBJ2-6, is DTGVSQNPRHKITKRGQNVTFRCDPISEHNRLYWYRQTLGQGPEFLTYFQNEAQLEKSRLLSDRFSAERPKGSFSTLEIQRTEQGDSAMYLCASSPSGGSGANVLTFGAGSRLTVL.

This clonotype appeared a few times. The chain uses TRBV10-3 and TRBJ2-5, with 10 bases matching TRBD2. This CDR3 has 16 amino acids. The J segment lost 3 bases and the V segment lost 7 bases, leaving 11 bases of the junction unmatched. Germline V gene data show CDR1 as ENHRY and CDR2 as SYGVKD. The CDR3 DNA reads as TGTGCCATCAACCCTTCGACTAGCGGGTCTAAAGAGACCCAGTACTTC. It codes for CAINPSTSGSKETQYF.

The chain has TRBV6-9 and TRBJ1-2; D uncertain. CDR3 length equals 13 residues. Germline-derived CDR1 and CDR2 are MNHGY and SVAAGI. Trimming cost V 3 bases and J 8 bases, with 13 bases left between them. CDR3: CASSYSKKWGYTF. In DNA, the CDR3 is TGTGCCAGCAGTTACTCGAAAAAATGGGGCTACACCTTC.

Many counts were recorded for this clonotype. The chain couples TRBV18 to TRBJ2-5; 9 bases align to TRBD1. V gave up 2 bases and J gave up 4 bases; unmatched junction bases: 8. The CDR3 is 16 residues long. Germline V gene lookup returns CDR1 KGHSH and CDR2 LQKENI. CDR3 nucleotides: TGTGCCAGCTCACCAGTGGTTTCGACAGGGGGAGAGACCCAGTACTTC. This gives the protein CASSPVVSTGGETQYF.

This clonotype was observed many times. This sequence joins TRBV7-2 and TRBJ2-3; possibly TRBD1 or TRBD2 for D (5 bases each). V was trimmed by 4 bases and J by 5 bases, leaving 16 bases between them. Germline-derived CDR1 and CDR2 are SGHTA and FQGNSA. This CDR3 contains 15 residues. Here the CDR3 reads CASSSRDPRVDTQYF. In nucleotides, the CDR3 is TGTGCCAGCAGCTCGAGGGACCCCCGGGTAGATACGCAGTATTTT.

This sequence joins TRBV15 and TRBJ2-7, with D possibly matching TRBD1 (5 bases). V dropped 0 bases and J dropped 0 bases, with 12 bases sitting between them. Germline CDR1 is LNHNV and CDR2 is YYDKDF (reference sequence). The CDR3 is 16 residues long. In DNA form, the CDR3 reads TGTGCCACCAGCAGAGAAAGGGGCCATAGCTCCTACGAGCAGTACTTC. Its protein is CATSRERGHSSYEQYF. Based on the CDR3 plus reference TRBV15 and TRBJ2-7, the full variable domain is DAMVIQNPRYQVTQFGKPVTLSCSQTLNHNVMYWYQQKSSQAPKLLFHYYDKDFNNEADTPDNFQSRRPNTSFCFLDIRSPGLGDTAMYLCATSRERGHSSYEQYFGPGTRLTVT.

This clonotype was seen only a few times. This chain connects TRBV4-3 to TRBJ2-1, with 11 bases aligning to TRBD2. The CDR3 has 17 amino acids. Trimming cost V 0 bases and J 3 bases; bases outside gene matches: 4. From germline, CDR1 is LGHNA and CDR2 YSLEER. The CDR3 protein is CASSQDAGLAVYNEQFF. The CDR3 bases are TGCGCCAGCAGCCAAGATGCGGGACTAGCGGTCTACAATGAGCAGTTCTTC.

The chain combines TRBV6-2 or TRBV6-3 with TRBJ2-6; perhaps TRBD2 as D (7 bases). There are 18 residues in the CDR3. V was pared by 3 bases and J by 0 bases, with 15 bases between. Germline CDR1 MNHEY, CDR2 SVGEGT. The CDR3: CASSYGGGGVSGANVLTF. In DNA, the CDR3 is TGTGCCAGCAGTTATGGAGGGGGGGGCGTCTCTGGGGCCAACGTCCTGACTTTC.

CDR3 protein: CASSLGQGPFF. CDR3 bases: TGTGCCAGCAGCCTGGGACAGGGCCCGTTCTTC. V usage is TRBV28 and J usage is TRBJ2-1, with 9 bases fitting TRBD1. The V gene end was trimmed by 6 bases and the J gene end by 15 bases; junction bases not matched to a gene: 6. The CDR3 extends over 11 amino acids. Germline assignment: CDR1 MDHEN and CDR2 SYDVKM.

This clonotype was recorded at least ten times. This sequence joins TRBV27 and TRBJ2-1; 7 bases line up with TRBD2. Germline V gives CDR1 MNHEY, CDR2 SMNVEV (reference sequence). V gave up 2 bases and J gave up 5 bases; unmatched junction bases: 6. This CDR3 spans 15 amino acids. CDR3 residues: CASSLRGTTNNEQFF. CDR3 nucleotide sequence: TGTGCCAGCAGTTTACGGGGGACTACCAACAATGAGCAGTTCTTC.

The table lists this clonotype with many counts. This chain joins TRBV27 and TRBJ2-1; D is perhaps TRBD1 (5 bases). With 6 bases removed from V and 0 bases from J, the gap between germline ends came to 9 bases. CDR1 and CDR2 (germline): MNHEY, SMNVEV (reference sequence). This CDR3 region has 14 residues. DNA of the CDR3: TGTGCCAGCAGGGGGCTTACCTCCTACAATGAGCAGTTCTTC. Its protein product is CASRGLTSYNEQFF.

In its sample, this clonotype was seen a few times. The chain joins TRBV25-1 to TRBJ1-3; 7 nucleotides align to TRBD1. Trimming took 4 bases from V and 2 from J; bases not matched to a gene: 2. Germline lookup yields CDR1 MGHDK and CDR2 SYGVNS. There are 14 residues in the CDR3. The CDR3: CASSGQGPGNTIYF. The CDR3 DNA sequence: TGTGCCAGCAGTGGACAGGGTCCTGGAAACACCATATATTTT. Combining the CDR3 with reference TRBV25-1 and TRBJ1-3 gives the whole variable domain EADIYQTPRYLVIGTGKKITLECSQTMGHDKMYWYQQDPGMELHLIHYSYGVNSTEKGDLSSESTVSRIRTEHFPLTLESARPSHTSQYLCASSGQGPGNTIYFGEGSWLTVV.

The rearrangement uses TRBV19 and TRBJ2-5; 7 nucleotides match TRBD1. The germline CDR1 and CDR2 sequences are LNHDA and SQIVND (reference sequence). The CDR3 is 14 residues long. The junction had 5 bases not matched to a gene; V was cut back by 3 bases and J by 4 bases. The CDR3 DNA is TGTGCCAGTAGTATGATGGGACAGCTAGAGACCCAGTACTTC. Amino acids: CASSMMGQLETQYF.